Included here is one TCR beta chain sequence, with context. The antigen is undetermined. CDR3-region Arm-PCR and iRepertoire HTBI primers produced the TCR beta libraries. From the multiplex PCR reads, TCRdb called clonotypes with MiXCR, one entry per CDR3 protein. This table has more than 450,000 distinct CDR3 sequences, around 12% appearing once. The data are from a study of regulatory T cells in long-lasting Graves disease. Findings and limits, study-wide: TRBV28 was favored in persistent disease, as were TRBJ1-2 and TRBJ2-5.

Time point denoted: newly diagnosed GD, antithyroid drugs for less than 3 months. RNA isolated from PBMCs was used to make the TCR library. Trimming left V 1 base short and J 4 bases short, with 11 bases between. The CDR3 is 14 amino acids. Germline V gene sequence: CDR1 SGDLS, CDR2 YYNGEE. The sample was also linked to a second study, of T cells in Graves' hyperthyroidism and ophthalmopathy.

The receptor was derived from a woman aged 25 to 39 with Graves disease. Sequences were derived from peripheral blood mononuclear cells (PBMCs), sampled at new diagnosis, from a patient treated with antithyroid drugs. The chain combines TRBV9 with TRBJ1-1; D is ambiguous. The CDR3 bases are TGTGCCAGCAGCGTACGGCGGGATGGCACTGAAGCTTTCTTT. This encodes CASSVRRDGTEAFF.